This T cell receptor beta chain derives from a study of PD-1 blockade in mismatch repair-deficient tumors. Whole-study results and caveats: Rapid post-treatment expansion, then contraction, generally preceding radiologic response, marked tumor-resident clones.

On this clone: Its specificity is not known.

With 4 bases removed from V and 7 bases from J, the gap between germline ends came to 10 bases. The CDR3 is made up of 12 amino acids. CDR1 and CDR2 from the germline V gene are SNHLY and FYNNEI. All patients were mismatch repair deficient, assessed by either PCR or immunohistochemistry. Data came from immunoSEQ multiplex PCR; TCRdb stores just in-frame clones and leaves some out. The sample includes tens of thousands of clones, approximately 80% of them seen just once. The material was peripheral blood, obtained 44 weeks after starting pembrolizumab. The chain recombines TRBV2 with TRBJ1-2, with D hard to call. The receptor comes from an adult with mismatch repair-deficient cancer. The CDR3 coding sequence is TGTGCCAGCAGTGTATCAGTGAGTGGCTACACCTTC. Its protein is CASSVSVSGYTF. Based on the CDR3 plus reference TRBV2 and TRBJ1-2, the full variable domain is EPEVTQTPSHQVTQMGQEVILRCVPISNHLYFYWYRQILGQKVEFLVSFYNNEISEKSEIFDDQFSVERPDGSNFTLKIRSTKLEDSAMYFCASSVSVSGYTFGSGTRLTVV.